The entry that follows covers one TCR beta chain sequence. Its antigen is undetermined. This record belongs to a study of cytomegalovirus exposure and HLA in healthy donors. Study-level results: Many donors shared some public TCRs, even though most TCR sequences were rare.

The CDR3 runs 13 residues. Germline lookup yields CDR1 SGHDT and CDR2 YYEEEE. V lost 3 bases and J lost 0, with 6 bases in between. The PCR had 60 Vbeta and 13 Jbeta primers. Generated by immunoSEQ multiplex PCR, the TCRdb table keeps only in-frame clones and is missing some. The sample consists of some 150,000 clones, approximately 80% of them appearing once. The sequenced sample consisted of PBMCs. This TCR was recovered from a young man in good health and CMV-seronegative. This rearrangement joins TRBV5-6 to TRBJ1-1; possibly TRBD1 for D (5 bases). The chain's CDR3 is CASSSTVNTEAFF. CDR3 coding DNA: TGTGCCAGCAGCTCGACAGTGAACACTGAAGCTTTCTTT.